This section outlines one TCR beta chain sequence together with its context. The data were taken from a study of blood T cell repertoires in COVID-19. Study at large: The United States, Italy and Spain were the sources of the acute and convalescent COVID-19 samples.

The germline gives CDR1 LNHDA, CDR2 SQIVND (reference sequence). J gave up 7 bases and V 2 bases, and 7 bases lay outside the gene matches. This CDR3 has 14 residues. Assay used: immunoSEQ multiplex PCR; TCRdb lists only in-frame clones, some missing. The table has roughly 34,000 clones, almost 90% seen once. This receptor was identified in a woman aged 70 to 79 with active COVID-19. Specimen: peripheral blood. The J gene is TRBJ1-1, the V gene TRBV19; the match to TRBD1 covers 7 bases. The DNA for the CDR3 is TGTGCCAGTAGTATACAGGGGGGCATCGGTGAAGCTTTCTTT. Translation: CASSIQGGIGEAFF.